The rows below give T cell receptor beta chains drawn from one sample of a study of T cell responses to AZD1222 COVID-19 vaccine. Profiling relied on immunoSEQ multiplex PCR, and the TCRdb table lists in-frame clones only, not all of them. In the table there are about 180,000 clones, about 86% of which are singletons. Sequencing used peripheral blood, obtained on day 0 of AZD1222 vaccination. All receptors come from an adult in good health. CDR3s include the opening cysteine and the closing phenylalanine or tryptophan. The D gene is left open where the match is weak. Expanded clones get a size class; other rows say once, few or many, or leave the size out.

clone size	V gene	D gene	J gene	CDR3 protein	CDR3 DNA
NA	TRBV5-5	NA	TRBJ1-3	CASSFQDRNTIYF	TGTGCCAGCAGCTTCCAGGACAGAAACACCATATATTTT
NA	TRBV28	TRBD1	TRBJ2-5	CASRTGGQETQYF	TGTGCCAGCAGGACAGGGGGCCAAGAGACCCAGTACTTC
NA	TRBV28	TRBD2	TRBJ2-5	CASSLMRAGGQETQYF	TGTGCCAGCAGTCTAATGAGGGCGGGAGGTCAAGAGACCCAGTACTTC
NA	TRBV2	TRBD2	TRBJ2-2	CASSQTSPSAGVRYTGELFF	TGTGCCAGCAGCCAAACTTCACCTTCAGCGGGAGTAAGATACACCGGGGAGCTGTTTTTT
NA	TRBV2	NA	TRBJ2-1	CASSPTQGPVQFF	TGTGCCAGCAGTCCAACACAGGGACCGGTGCAGTTCTTC
NA	TRBV19	TRBD2	TRBJ2-3	CASSLLGGAADTQYF	TGTGCCAGTAGTTTACTCGGGGGGGCAGCAGATACGCAGTATTTT
NA	TRBV7-9	NA	TRBJ1-5	CASSIGQGYQPQHF	TGTGCCAGCAGCATAGGGCAGGGCTACCAGCCCCAGCATTTT
NA	TRBV7-2	TRBD1	TRBJ1-4	CASSLTGGGEKLFF	TGTGCCAGCAGCTTGACAGGGGGCGGTGAAAAACTGTTTTTT
NA	TRBV19	NA	TRBJ2-5	CASSIGRGFQETQYF	TGTGCCAGTAGTATTGGAAGGGGGTTCCAAGAGACCCAGTACTTC
NA	TRBV7-3	NA	TRBJ1-1	CASSPLPGKGEAFF	TGTGCCAGCAGCCCGTTACCGGGAAAAGGTGAAGCTTTCTTT
NA	TRBV28	NA	TRBJ1-6	CASSLGGVNSPLHF	TGTGCCAGCAGTTTAGGAGGGGTAAATTCACCCCTCCACTTT
NA	TRBV19	NA	TRBJ2-3	CAAQKRGEATSRDTQYF	TGTGCCGCCCAAAAGAGGGGGGAGGCCACGTCCCGGGATACGCAGTATTTT
NA	TRBV19	NA	TRBJ1-5	CASIADFYSNQPQHF	TGTGCCAGTATTGCCGACTTCTATAGCAATCAGCCCCAGCATTTT
once	TRBV6-2/TRBV6-3	NA	TRBJ1-3	CASSYSTAVISSGNTIYF	TGTGCCAGCAGTTACTCGACGGCAGTTATCAGCTCTGGAAACACCATATATTTT
NA	TRBV7-3	TRBD2	TRBJ2-1	CASSLGLGHEQFF	TGTGCCAGCAGCCTGGGACTAGGACATGAGCAGTTCTTC
NA	TRBV28	NA	TRBJ1-2	CASSERNYGYTF	TGTGCCAGCAGCGAGAGGAACTATGGCTACACCTTC
NA	TRBV7-2	NA	TRBJ2-2	CASSTPGRGSGELFF	TGTGCCAGCAGCACGCCTGGGAGGGGGTCCGGGGAGCTGTTTTTT
once	TRBV4-2	NA	TRBJ1-4	CASSQGPMGGANEKLFF	TGTGCCAGCAGCCAAGGACCCATGGGGGGAGCTAATGAAAAACTGTTTTTT
NA	TRBV11-1	TRBD1	TRBJ2-4	CASSMGPGQGNLQYF	TGTGCCAGCAGCATGGGACCCGGACAGGGTAACCTTCAGTACTTC
NA	TRBV19	TRBD1	TRBJ1-2	CASSIADRGSFYGYTF	TGTGCCAGTAGTATAGCGGACAGGGGTTCCTTCTATGGCTACACCTTC
NA	TRBV7-8	NA	TRBJ2-7	CASSLGGVGSTYEQYF	TGTGCCAGCAGCTTAGGTGGCGTGGGATCCACCTACGAGCAGTACTTC
NA	TRBV15	NA	TRBJ1-4	CATTSGRRGGEKLFF	TGTGCCACCACCTCCGGGAGGAGGGGAGGCGAAAAACTGTTTTTT
NA	TRBV30	NA	TRBJ1-5	CAWSRRGSWGSGSNQPQHF	TGTGCCTGGAGCCGGAGGGGTTCTTGGGGGAGTGGGAGCAATCAGCCCCAGCATTTT
NA	TRBV10-3	NA	TRBJ1-1	CAIKDSLGEAFF	TGTGCCATCAAGGACAGCCTGGGGGAAGCTTTCTTT
few	TRBV6-2/TRBV6-3	NA	TRBJ2-2	CASSRVRGGVNTGELFF	TGTGCCAGCAGCAGAGTCAGAGGGGGGGTGAACACCGGGGAGCTGTTTTTT
NA	TRBV30	TRBD1	TRBJ2-7	CAGRTGGNDEQYF	TGTGCCGGGCGGACAGGGGGCAACGACGAGCAGTACTTC
NA	TRBV5-1	NA	TRBJ2-5	CASSLAQGFGETQYF	TGCGCCAGCAGCTTGGCCCAGGGGTTCGGAGAGACCCAGTACTTC
NA	TRBV9	TRBD2	TRBJ2-1	CASTPGGVYNEQFF	TGTGCCAGCACCCCCGGGGGGGTCTACAATGAGCAGTTCTTC
NA	TRBV30	NA	TRBJ2-3	CAWSVDGHHTQYF	TGTGCCTGGAGTGTAGATGGGCACCATACGCAGTATTTT
few	TRBV28	NA	TRBJ1-2	CASSSSSPGQGYGYTF	TGTGCCAGCAGTTCCTCATCGCCGGGACAAGGATATGGCTACACCTTC
NA	TRBV5-1	NA	TRBJ2-1	CASSLEGGSYNEQFF	TGCGCCAGCAGCTTGGAGGGGGGATCCTACAATGAGCAGTTCTTC
NA	TRBV27	NA	TRBJ1-2	CATRPGGANYGYTF	TGTGCCACCCGCCCTGGGGGAGCTAACTATGGCTACACCTTC
NA	TRBV4-1	NA	TRBJ1-2	CASSQDKGGGYGYTF	TGCGCCAGCAGCCAAGATAAGGGTGGGGGCTATGGCTACACCTTC
NA	TRBV30	NA	TRBJ1-5	CAWSSTGRLNQPQHF	TGTGCCTGGAGTTCCACGGGACGCCTCAATCAGCCCCAGCATTTT
NA	TRBV4-1	NA	TRBJ2-2	CASSHPSVNTGELFF	TGCGCCAGCAGCCACCCTAGCGTGAACACCGGGGAGCTGTTTTTT
NA	TRBV21-1	NA	TRBJ2-1	CASSKGAQGPYNEQFF	TGTGCCAGCAGCAAAGGAGCGCAGGGTCCCTACAATGAGCAGTTCTTC
NA	TRBV30	NA	TRBJ2-5	CAWSEGPQETQYF	TGTGCCTGGAGTGAAGGACCGCAAGAGACCCAGTACTTC
NA	TRBV5-4	TRBD2	TRBJ2-3	CASRLAGGHTDTQYF	TGTGCCAGCCGACTAGCGGGGGGCCACACAGATACGCAGTATTTT
NA	TRBV6-6	NA	TRBJ1-1	CASSYTPRGGDTEAFF	TGTGCCAGCAGTTACACCCCGAGAGGGGGTGACACTGAAGCTTTCTTT
NA	TRBV5-1	TRBD2	TRBJ2-3	CASSLAAGVGADTQYF	TGCGCCAGCAGCTTGGCGGCGGGGGTAGGTGCAGATACGCAGTATTTT
NA	TRBV28	NA	TRBJ1-4	CASSPPRGINEKLFF	TGTGCCAGCAGCCCCCCCCGGGGGATTAATGAAAAACTGTTTTTT
NA	TRBV6-1	NA	TRBJ1-1	CASSEALGMNTEAFF	TGTGCCAGCAGTGAAGCGCTCGGAATGAACACTGAAGCTTTCTTT
NA	TRBV9	TRBD2	TRBJ2-5	CASSPPRGGGQETQYF	TGTGCCAGCAGCCCCCCGAGGGGCGGGGGCCAAGAGACCCAGTACTTC
NA	TRBV27	NA	TRBJ2-5	CASSWSGGETQYF	TGTGCCAGCAGTTGGTCGGGTGGAGAGACCCAGTACTTC
NA	TRBV30	NA	TRBJ2-5	CAWSAGTSQETQYF	TGTGCCTGGAGTGCCGGGACCTCGCAGGAGACCCAGTACTTC
NA	TRBV2	NA	TRBJ1-5	CASSTNWDPNQPQHF	TGTGCCAGCAGTACTAATTGGGACCCCAATCAGCCCCAGCATTTT
once	TRBV29-1	NA	TRBJ1-4	CSAEGQINEKLFF	TGCAGCGCCGAAGGGCAGATTAATGAAAAACTGTTTTTT
few	TRBV30	TRBD1	TRBJ2-1	CAWSLALGQGLVVTYNEQFF	TGTGCCTGGAGTCTCGCTTTAGGACAGGGGTTAGTAGTGACCTACAATGAGCAGTTCTTC
NA	TRBV29-1	NA	TRBJ1-1	CSVGQGEAEAFF	TGCAGCGTTGGACAAGGTGAGGCTGAAGCTTTCTTT
NA	TRBV5-1	NA	TRBJ1-4	CASSFQGAGTATNEKLFF	TGCGCCAGCAGCTTCCAAGGGGCAGGGACGGCAACTAATGAAAAACTGTTTTTT
NA	TRBV5-1	NA	TRBJ2-3	CASSFTSPHTDTQYF	TGCGCCAGCAGCTTTACTTCGCCACACACAGATACGCAGTATTTT
once	TRBV6-5	NA	TRBJ1-6	CASSYGPREDSPLHF	TGTGCCAGCAGTTACGGTCCCAGGGAGGATTCACCCCTCCACTTT
NA	TRBV21-1	NA	TRBJ2-5	CASSLRSQEETQYF	TGTGCCAGCAGCCTACGATCGCAGGAGGAGACCCAGTACTTC
NA	TRBV9	NA	TRBJ1-4	CASSVEGGQNEKLFF	TGTGCCAGCAGCGTAGAGGGGGGGCAGAATGAAAAACTGTTTTTT
NA	TRBV7-8	NA	TRBJ1-2	CASRQDIDYGYTF	TGTGCCAGCAGGCAGGACATCGACTATGGCTACACCTTC